The 13 T cell receptor beta chains below were found in one sample sequenced in a study of blood T cell repertoires in COVID-19. The repertoire was sequenced with immunoSEQ multiplex PCR; TCRdb's copy has only in-frame clones and lacks some. The sample has roughly 81,000 clones; approximately 90% are singletons. Sample: peripheral blood. These receptors originate from a man younger than 45 with acute or convalescent COVID-19.

CDR3 protein: CASSLVRLDPQYF. In DNA, the CDR3 is TGTGCCAGCAGCTTAGTGCGGCTAGATCCCCAGTACTTC. The V and J genes are TRBV7-2 and TRBJ2-5, with unresolved D. Germline assignment: CDR1 SGHTA and CDR2 FQGNSA. The CDR3 contains 13 residues. V was trimmed by 1 base and J by 9 bases, leaving 12 bases between them.

The J gene is TRBJ2-7, the V gene TRBV29-1; D remains ambiguous. V was pared by 2 bases and J by 3 bases, with 17 bases between. The CDR3 consists of 15 residues. The germline V gene encodes CDR1 SQVTM and CDR2 ANQGSEA. The CDR3 nucleotides read TGCAGCGTTGAAAAGGCCGAGACCCCGGGCTACGAGCAGTACTTC. Translated, it gives CSVEKAETPGYEQYF.

The V and J genes are TRBV5-4 and TRBJ2-5; 10 bases are a match to TRBD2. CDR1 SGHNT and CDR2 YYREEE come from the germline V gene (reference sequence). The CDR3 runs 15 residues. Trimming cost V 0 bases and J 3 bases; bases outside gene matches: 2. The CDR3 nucleotides read TGTGCCAGCAGCTTGGGACTAGCGGGTAAAGAGACCCAGTACTTC. Protein: CASSLGLAGKETQYF.

The rearrangement links TRBV25-1 to TRBJ1-1; the match to TRBD1 covers 7 bases. The germline V gene encodes CDR1 MGHDK and CDR2 SYGVNS. V gave up 4 bases and J gave up 7 bases; unmatched junction bases: 12. This CDR3 contains 15 residues. The CDR3 reads CASSAAGTENVEAFF. In nucleotides, the CDR3 is TGTGCCAGCAGTGCCGCCGGGACAGAGAATGTTGAAGCTTTCTTT. Full variable domain (remainder filled in from reference TRBV25-1 and TRBJ1-1): EADIYQTPRYLVIGTGKKITLECSQTMGHDKMYWYQQDPGMELHLIHYSYGVNSTEKGDLSSESTVSRIRTEHFPLTLESARPSHTSQYLCASSAAGTENVEAFFGQGTRLTVV.

This clone has more than one count but fewer than ten. The chain employs TRBV7-8 and TRBJ1-3; D gene uncertain. Germline lookup yields CDR1 SGHVS and CDR2 FQNEAQ. V was trimmed by 2 bases and J by 1 base, leaving 6 bases between them. The CDR3 runs to 14 residues. The CDR3 here is CASSLRGSGNTIYF. CDR3 nucleotides: TGTGCCAGCAGCTTAAGAGGTTCTGGAAACACCATATATTTT. The complete variable domain, with remaining parts taken from reference TRBV7-8 and TRBJ1-3, reads GAGVSQSPRYKVAKRGQDVALRCDPISGHVSLFWYQQALGQGPEFLTYFQNEAQLDKSGLPSDRFFAERPEGSVSTLKIQRTQQEDSAVYLCASSLRGSGNTIYFGEGSWLTVV.

This sequence joins TRBV7-3 and TRBJ2-7; TRBD2 aligns across 8 bases. The CDR3 has 16 residues. Per germline, CDR1 SGHTA and CDR2 FQGTGA. With V trimmed by 11 bases and J by 6 bases, 21 bases remained unmatched. The CDR3 protein is CAGKGRTIAGWIEQYF. In DNA form, the CDR3 reads TGTGCCGGAAAGGGAAGGACGATAGCGGGGTGGATCGAGCAGTACTTC.

The genes are TRBV19 and TRBJ1-5; possible D gene TRBD1, 6 bases. V lost 3 bases, J lost 7 bases, and 16 bases lay in between. The CDR3 is made up of 15 amino acids. The germline gives CDR1 LNHDA, CDR2 SQIVND (reference sequence). The CDR3 sequence is CASSIDDRIRQPQHF. The CDR3 DNA reads as TGTGCCAGTAGTATTGATGACAGGATCAGGCAGCCCCAGCATTTT.

This chain joins TRBV19 and TRBJ1-2; tentatively, D is TRBD1 (6 bases). V was shortened by 3 bases and J by 1 base, with 18 bases between the two germline ends. Looked up from germline, CDR1 is LNHDA and CDR2 is SQIVND (reference sequence). This CDR3 is built from 17 residues. Here the CDR3 DNA reads TGTGCCAGTAGTATCATCAGGACAGCTTTTCTTAACTATGGCTACACCTTC. The encoded protein is CASSIIRTAFLNYGYTF. Full variable domain (remainder filled in from reference TRBV19 and TRBJ1-2): DGGITQSPKYLFRKEGQNVTLSCEQNLNHDAMYWYRQDPGQGLRLIYYSQIVNDFQKGDIAEGYSVSREKKESFPLTVTSAQKNPTAFYLCASSIIRTAFLNYGYTFGSGTRLTVV.

V gene TRBV5-5 combines with J gene TRBJ1-2; tentatively, D is TRBD1 (5 bases). CDR3 length equals 15 residues. V lost 0 bases and J lost 4, with 13 bases in between. Per the germline V gene, CDR1 is SGHKS and CDR2 is YYEKEE (reference sequence). The CDR3 is CASSLGQGTTYGYTF. CDR3 bases: TGTGCCAGCAGCTTGGGGCAGGGCACGACCTATGGCTACACCTTC. Together with reference TRBV5-5 and TRBJ1-2, the CDR3 gives the full variable domain: DAGVTQSPTHLIKTRGQQVTLRCSPISGHKSVSWYQQVLGQGPQFIFQYYEKEERGRGNFPDRFSARQFPNYSSELNVNALLLGDSALYLCASSLGQGTTYGYTFGSGTRLTVV.

The chain employs TRBV5-1 and TRBJ2-1; 8 nucleotides agree with TRBD1. Germline CDR1 is SGHRS and CDR2 is YFSETQ. This CDR3 has 14 amino acids. With V trimmed by 4 bases and J by 9 bases, 9 bases remained unmatched. CDR3 in DNA: TGCGCCAGCAGCAATCCCAGGGGGCTGGGTGAGCAGTTCTTC. Its protein is CASSNPRGLGEQFF.

The chain combines TRBV21-1 with TRBJ2-3; TRBD2 is taken as the D call from the table, unchecked against the DNA. TRBV21-1 is a pseudogene. CDR3 length: 13 residues. The CDR3 coding sequence is TGTGCCCCCCCACTGGAGAGCACAGATACGCAGTATTTT. Its translation: CAPPLESTDTQYF.

The chain carries TRBV7-9 and TRBJ2-7, with a possible D match to TRBD2 (6 bases). V gave up 5 bases and J gave up 5 bases, with 13 bases separating them. The CDR3 is 13 amino acids. CDR1 is SEHNR and CDR2 is FQNEAQ in the germline V gene (reference sequence). This CDR3 is CASSPSGLDEQYF. Here the CDR3 DNA reads TGTGCCAGCAGCCCGAGCGGGTTAGACGAGCAGTACTTC.

The rearrangement joins TRBV6-5 to TRBJ2-7, with 10 bases lining up with TRBD2. J gave up 4 bases and V 8 bases, and 8 bases lay outside the gene matches. CDR3 length: 14 residues. Germline assignment: CDR1 MNHEY and CDR2 SVGAGI. CDR3 region: CASSGTSAFYEQYF. The DNA for the CDR3 is TGTGCCAGCTCCGGGACTAGCGCTTTTTACGAGCAGTACTTC.